This T cell receptor beta chain came from a study of T-cell reconstitution after alpha-beta-depleted transplantation in children. Overall study results and limits: Several hundred graft clones that had expanded were reportedly the source of alpha-beta T cells about two months after transplant.

This clonotype was counted at least ten times. Its antigen remains unidentified. The library targeted TCRbeta and was prepared with unique molecular identifiers. TCRdb reprocessed the PCR reads with MiXCR, giving one entry per CDR3 protein. This table holds fewer than 20,000 distinct CDR3 sequences, around 5.1% found once. Trimming took 5 bases from V and 1 from J, leaving 8 bases between them. The CDR3 spans 14 residues. Germline V gene data show CDR1 as KGHDR and CDR2 as SFDVKD. The sample was PBMCs, taken before TCRalphabeta/CD19-depleted stem cell transplant. The J gene is TRBJ1-5, the V gene TRBV24-1; the D gene is possibly TRBD1 (5 bases). This clonotype originated in a boy between 10 and 17 years old with acute lymphoblastic leukemia, due to receive a stem cell transplant. CDR3 amino acids: CATSGRESNQPQHF. CDR3 in DNA: TGTGCCACCAGTGGCAGGGAAAGCAATCAGCCCCAGCATTTT.